The clone carrying this T cell receptor beta chain was observed a few times. Its matching antigen is unknown. It was template switching that added a universal primer site, and there were unique molecular identifiers on the cDNA. One entry per CDR3 protein results from TCRdb running MiXCR on the 5' RACE reads. This table holds about 210,000 distinct CDR3 sequences, roughly a tenth found once. These data belong to a study of identical twins. Study-wide findings and caveats: Abundant cord blood beta clonotypes carried fewer insertions; memory repertoires showed none.

This CDR3 comprises 13 residues. Per germline, CDR1 SNHLY and CDR2 FYNNEI. After removal of 5 bases from V and 6 bases from J, the junction contained 7 bases not matched to a gene. The chain carries TRBV2 and TRBJ2-7; TRBD1 matches 7 bases. Sequenced: memory (CD45RO+) T cells sorted from blood. The sequence derives from a young woman in good health. CDR3 loop: CASSLQGLSEQYF. DNA of the CDR3: TGTGCCAGCAGTTTACAGGGGCTCTCCGAGCAGTACTTC.